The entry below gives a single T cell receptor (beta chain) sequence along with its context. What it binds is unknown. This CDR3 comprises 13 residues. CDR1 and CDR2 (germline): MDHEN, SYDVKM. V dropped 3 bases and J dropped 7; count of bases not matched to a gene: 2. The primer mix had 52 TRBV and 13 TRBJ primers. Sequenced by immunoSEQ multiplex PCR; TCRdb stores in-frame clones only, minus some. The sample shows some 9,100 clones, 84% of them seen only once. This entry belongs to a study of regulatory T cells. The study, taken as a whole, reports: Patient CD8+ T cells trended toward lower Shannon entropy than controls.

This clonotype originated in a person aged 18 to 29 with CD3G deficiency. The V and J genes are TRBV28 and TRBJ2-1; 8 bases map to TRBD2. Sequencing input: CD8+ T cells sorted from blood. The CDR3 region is CASSFGGGNEQFF. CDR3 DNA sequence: TGTGCCAGCAGTTTCGGCGGGGGGAATGAGCAGTTCTTC. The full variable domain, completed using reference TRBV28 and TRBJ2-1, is DVKVTQSSRYLVKRTGEKVFLECVQDMDHENMFWYRQDPGLGLRLIYFSYDVKMKEKGDIPEGYSVSREKKERFSLILESASTNQTSMYLCASSFGGGNEQFFGPGTRLTVL.